This entry features one TCR beta chain sequence. These data originate in a study of blood T cell repertoires in COVID-19. As for the study in general: Samples of COVID-19 (acute and convalescent) were obtained from the United States, Italy and Spain. The cDNA or gDNA used as material had been derived from T cells, B-cell-depleted T cells, or PBMCs.

This CDR3 region has 14 residues. Germline V lookup: CDR1 SNHLY, CDR2 FYNNEI. After removal of 6 bases from V and 7 bases from J, the junction contained 9 bases not matched to a gene. Data came from immunoSEQ multiplex PCR; TCRdb stores just in-frame clones and leaves some out. The sample has roughly 500,000 clones; around 85% are singletons. Sequenced material: peripheral blood. J is TRBJ1-2 and V is TRBV2; TRBD1 agrees at 9 bases. The clonotype comes from a human donor in a cohort sampled during active COVID-19. CDR3: CASRATGGSGGYTF. The CDR3 DNA reads TGTGCCAGCAGGGCGACAGGGGGAAGCGGTGGCTACACCTTC. The whole variable domain, remainder taken from reference TRBV2 and TRBJ1-2, is EPEVTQTPSHQVTQMGQEVILRCVPISNHLYFYWYRQILGQKVEFLVSFYNNEISEKSEIFDDQFSVERPDGSNFTLKIRSTKLEDSAMYFCASRATGGSGGYTFGSGTRLTVV.